Shown below are 9 T cell receptor beta chains from a single sample sequenced in a study of OX40 agonist ivuxolimab in advanced cancers. Assay used: immunoSEQ multiplex PCR; TCRdb lists only in-frame clones, some missing. The data contain around 20,000 clones, roughly 82% of them singletons. The sample consisted of CD4+ or CD8+ T cells sorted from blood, taken in a trial of the OX40 agonist ivuxolimab. Receptors originate from an adult with an advanced solid tumor such as melanoma, head and neck, liver or kidney cancer.

The chain carries TRBV7-9 and TRBJ2-7; no reliable D call. This CDR3 comprises 14 residues. The V and J ends lost 1 base and 3 bases respectively, with 10 bases between them. Germline CDR1 SEHNR, CDR2 FQNEAQ (reference sequence). This CDR3 reads CASSLGTVSYEQYF. The CDR3 region has the DNA TGTGCCAGCAGCTTAGGGACGGTGAGCTACGAGCAGTACTTC. Variable domain in full (rest from reference TRBV7-9 and TRBJ2-7): DTGVSQNPRHKITKRGQNVTFRCDPISEHNRLYWYRQTLGQGPEFLTYFQNEAQLEKSRLLSDRFSAERPKGSFSTLEIQRTEQGDSAMYLCASSLGTVSYEQYFGPGTRLTVT.

The genes are TRBV11-2 and TRBJ2-1; 7 bases fit TRBD1. This CDR3 contains 14 residues. Losses at the gene ends were 7 bases for V and 9 bases for J; bases not matched to a gene: 12. In germline, CDR1 is SGHAT, CDR2 FQNNGV. In nucleotides, the CDR3 is TGTGCCAGCACCGGTGGCCCAGGGGGTGGTGAGCAGTTCTTC. Its protein product is CASTGGPGGGEQFF.

The chain recombines TRBV5-4 with TRBJ1-3, with TRBD1 as a possible D gene (6 bases). Germline V gene data show CDR1 as SGHNT and CDR2 as YYREEE (reference sequence). Trimming removed 6 bases at V and 0 bases at J, with 16 bases between. This CDR3 region has 16 residues. CDR3 DNA sequence: TGTGCCAGCAACTCGGCGGACAGTAACTCTGGAAACACCATATATTTT. Its translation is CASNSADSNSGNTIYF.

This clone was seen once. V and J are TRBV2 and TRBJ1-5; D remains unclear. The CDR3 extends over 15 amino acids. The germline V gene has CDR1 SNHLY and CDR2 FYNNEI. Trimming removed 2 bases from V and 2 bases from J, with 10 bases in between. The DNA of the CDR3 is TGTGCCAGCAGTGAATCCCCCGGAGGCAATCAGCCCCAGCATTTT. Protein: CASSESPGGNQPQHF. Full variable domain (rest looked up from reference TRBV2 and TRBJ1-5): EPEVTQTPSHQVTQMGQEVILRCVPISNHLYFYWYRQILGQKVEFLVSFYNNEISEKSEIFDDQFSVERPDGSNFTLKIRSTKLEDSAMYFCASSESPGGNQPQHFGDGTRLSIL.

The rearrangement joins TRBV18 to TRBJ1-1; D gene ambiguous. CDR1 KGHSH and CDR2 LQKENI come from the germline V gene. Deletions cut 2 bases from V and 0 bases from J, with 7 bases between. CDR3 length equals 14 residues. CDR3 sequence reads: CASSPDKLNTEAFF. CDR3 DNA sequence: TGTGCCAGCTCACCAGACAAATTGAACACTGAAGCTTTCTTT.

The V gene is TRBV28, the J gene TRBJ1-2; possible D gene TRBD1, 6 bases. The ends were cut back, 8 bases at V and 2 bases at J, with 9 bases in the middle. This CDR3 is 12 amino acids long. Germline V gene data show CDR1 as MDHEN and CDR2 as SYDVKM. CDR3: CASRTVNYGYTF. CDR3 nucleotide sequence: TGTGCCAGCCGGACAGTCAACTATGGCTACACCTTC.

V and J are TRBV20-1 and TRBJ2-7, with D perhaps matching TRBD2 (6 bases). Looked up from germline, CDR1 is DFQATT and CDR2 is SNEGSKA (reference sequence). Trimming took 0 bases from V and 11 from J, leaving 11 bases between them. The CDR3 length is 11 residues. Written as DNA, the CDR3 is TGCAGTGCTAGAGATGGGACTGGGGAGTACTTC. Its translation: CSARDGTGEYF.

Only one count was recorded for this clone. The J gene is TRBJ1-2, the V gene TRBV2, with 7 bases matching TRBD1. V lost 6 bases, J lost 2 bases, and 9 bases stayed unmatched. CDR3 size: 15 residues. CDR1 is SNHLY and CDR2 is FYNNEI in the germline V gene. The CDR3 DNA is TGTGCCAGCAGCGGAGAAGGGGGCGGGAACTATGGCTACACCTTC. It yields the protein CASSGEGGGNYGYTF.

Here the CDR3 reads CASSFPSGQQYF. For the CDR3, the DNA is TGTGCCAGCAGCTTCCCCTCAGGGCAGCAGTACTTC. The chain is built from TRBV13 and TRBJ2-7; a weak D match, TRBD1 (5 bases). With 3 bases removed from V and 8 bases from J, the gap between germline ends came to 11 bases. The CDR3 runs 12 residues. The germline V gene encodes CDR1 PRHDT and CDR2 FYEKMQ (reference sequence).